These 26 T cell receptor beta chains share one sample of origin, sequenced in a study of human T cells and chemical hapten exposure. Whole blood that had not been fractionated was the source of extracted total RNA. MiXCR, applied by TCRdb to the 5' RACE reads, yields one record per CDR3 protein. The sample has more than 140,000 distinct CDR3 sequences; roughly 4% are singletons. The receptor source for this set is a female donor in good health.

This clonotype was found many times. V and J are TRBV11-1 and TRBJ2-3; 8 bases agree with TRBD1. Germline V CDR1 and CDR2: SGHAT, FQDESV (reference sequence). The CDR3 spans 14 residues. With 5 bases clipped from V and 5 bases from J, the junction kept 6 bases outside the gene matches. The CDR3 DNA reads TGTGCCAGCAGCCGGGACAGGAACGGAGATACGCAGTATTTT. This sequence encodes CASSRDRNGDTQYF.

The sample holds many counts of this clonotype. The chain carries TRBV6-1 and TRBJ2-7, with TRBD2 matching 7 bases. This CDR3 comprises 14 residues. Germline V gives CDR1 MNHNS, CDR2 SASEGT. The CDR3 bases are TGTGCAACAATTGAAAGCGGGGTTAGGGGCGAGCAGTACTTC. This gives the protein CATIESGVRGEQYF.

V and J are TRBV5-1 and TRBJ2-3; 10 nucleotides agree with TRBD2. Germline CDR1 SGHRS, CDR2 YFSETQ. The V and J ends lost 0 bases and 5 bases, in that order; junction bases with no gene match: 6. The CDR3 covers 16 residues. The CDR3 DNA is TGCGCCAGCAGCTTGGGGCTAGCGGGGGTGAGAGATACGCAGTATTTT. It specifies CASSLGLAGVRDTQYF. Complete variable domain (other parts from reference TRBV5-1 and TRBJ2-3): KAGVTQTPRYLIKTRGQQVTLSCSPISGHRSVSWYQQTPGQGLQFLFEYFSETQRNKGNFPGRFSGRQFSNSRSEMNVSTLELGDSALYLCASSLGLAGVRDTQYFGPGTRLTVL.

This clonotype was recorded at least ten times. The chain combines TRBV4-3 with TRBJ2-7; no definite D call. This CDR3 has 13 amino acids. In germline, CDR1 is LGHNA, CDR2 YSLEER. Trimming removed 3 bases from V and 3 bases from J, with 9 bases in between. The CDR3 DNA sequence: TGCGCCAGCAGCCATAGTCTAGACTACGAGCAGTACTTC. This sequence encodes CASSHSLDYEQYF.

This clonotype was observed at least ten times. V is TRBV6-6 and J is TRBJ2-5; 7 positions agree with TRBD1. Germline-derived CDR1 and CDR2 are MNHNY and SVGAGI (reference sequence). V was pared by 6 bases and J by 3 bases, with 16 bases of the junction left unmatched. The CDR3 has 17 residues. CDR3 in amino acids: CASSRNDRAPYKETQYF. The CDR3, as DNA: TGTGCCAGCAGCCGAAATGACAGGGCTCCTTACAAAGAGACCCAGTACTTC.

The chain uses TRBV5-1 and TRBJ2-7; D is uncertain. Germline V gene sequence: CDR1 SGHRS, CDR2 YFSETQ. CDR3 length: 13 residues. Between the trimmed V and J ends, which lost 5 bases and 2 bases, there was a span of 11 bases. The CDR3 loop reads CASSLSLPYEQYF. The CDR3 DNA reads TGCGCCAGCAGTCTTTCACTACCCTACGAGCAGTACTTC.

There are a few counts of this clonotype. The CDR3 region is CSVDGDRGRIYNEQFF. In nucleotides, the CDR3 is TGCAGCGTGGACGGTGACAGGGGGCGCATCTACAATGAGCAGTTCTTC. The chain is built from TRBV29-1 and TRBJ2-1; TRBD1 aligns across 10 bases. Germline values: CDR1 SQVTM, CDR2 ANQGSEA. The CDR3 extends over 16 amino acids. V lost 6 bases, J lost 3 bases, and 11 bases stayed unmatched.

The CDR3 protein is CSVRVDGTDTQYF. The CDR3 DNA follows: TGCAGCGTTAGGGTCGACGGCACAGATACGCAGTATTTT. This chain connects TRBV29-1 to TRBJ2-3; no firm D call. The germline gives CDR1 SQVTM, CDR2 ANQGSEA. There are 13 residues in the CDR3. The V end lost 5 bases, the J end lost 1 base, and 10 bases lay between the germline ends.

This clonotype was observed many times. The chain has TRBV19 and TRBJ1-2, with a weak D call TRBD1 (5 bases). The CDR3 consists of 13 residues. The V gene lost 3 bases and the J gene lost 3 bases, with 8 bases spanning the gap. Germline assignment: CDR1 LNHDA and CDR2 SQIVND (reference sequence). The CDR3 reads CASSIQQDYGYTF. The CDR3 DNA follows: TGTGCCAGTAGTATTCAACAGGACTATGGCTACACCTTC. Full variable domain (remainder filled in from reference TRBV19 and TRBJ1-2): DGGITQSPKYLFRKEGQNVTLSCEQNLNHDAMYWYRQDPGQGLRLIYYSQIVNDFQKGDIAEGYSVSREKKESFPLTVTSAQKNPTAFYLCASSIQQDYGYTFGSGTRLTVV.

As regards this clonotype: Being one base from a much bigger clone, this may be a read error. Here the CDR3 omits its conserved ending phenylalanine or tryptophan, so a read error is the likely source. This sequence joins TRBV7-7 and TRBJ2-1, with D unresolved. This CDR3 has 16 amino acids. Germline V gene sequence: CDR1 SSHAT, CDR2 FNYEAQ (reference sequence). V lost 1 base and J 0 bases, leaving 10 bases between the germline ends. The CDR3 nucleotides read TGTGCCAGCAGCTTAGTATCCGGTAGCTCCTACAATGAGCAGTTCTTA. It encodes CASSLVSGSSYNEQFL.

The J gene is TRBJ2-1, the V gene TRBV13, with D possibly called TRBD1 or TRBD2 (6 bases each). The ends were cut back, 1 base at V and 4 bases at J, with 11 bases in the middle. CDR3 length: 15 residues. Germline lookup yields CDR1 PRHDT and CDR2 FYEKMQ (reference sequence). CDR3 nucleotides: TGTGCCAGCAGCTTAGAGCAGGGGACTTACAATGAGCAGTTCTTC. Its translation is CASSLEQGTYNEQFF.

This clonotype was recorded at least ten times. V is TRBV12-3 or TRBV12-4 and J is TRBJ1-2, with D unresolved. V lost 1 base to trimming and J lost 4 bases, with 19 bases between them. The CDR3 consists of 17 residues. This CDR3 reads CASSLVAPITSAYGYTF. In nucleotides, the CDR3 is TGTGCCAGCAGTTTAGTAGCCCCCATTACCTCCGCCTATGGCTACACCTTC.

This clonotype was counted ten times or more. The CDR3 here is CASSQEVAGGPLGDTQYF. DNA of the CDR3: TGCGCCAGCAGCCAAGAGGTGGCGGGGGGGCCACTTGGGGATACGCAGTATTTT. V is TRBV4-3 and J is TRBJ2-3, with TRBD2 identical over 9 bases. CDR3 size: 18 residues. Trimming cost V 0 bases and J 6 bases; bases outside gene matches: 13. Germline lookup yields CDR1 LGHNA and CDR2 YSLEER.

This clonotype appeared many times. The rearrangement uses TRBV6-5 and TRBJ1-5; TRBD1 matches 7 bases. V gave up 4 bases and J gave up 5 bases; unmatched junction bases: 8. The CDR3 runs 15 residues. Germline V gives CDR1 MNHEY, CDR2 SVGAGI. CDR3 loop: CASSSRGGSDQPQHF. The CDR3 nucleotides read TGTGCCAGCAGTTCCAGGGGGGGCTCGGATCAGCCCCAGCATTTT.

This clonotype was seen many times. V gene TRBV18 combines with J gene TRBJ1-1; possible D gene TRBD1, 6 bases. Germline V gene lookup returns CDR1 KGHSH and CDR2 LQKENI. This CDR3 contains 14 residues. V lost 2 bases to trimming and J lost 1 base, with 8 bases between them. In nucleotides, the CDR3 is TGTGCCAGCTCACCAGACAGGTCGAACACTGAAGCTTTCTTT. Protein sequence: CASSPDRSNTEAFF.

This clonotype has a count of ten or more. J is TRBJ2-7 and V is TRBV5-4; D ambiguous. Per the germline V gene, CDR1 is SGHNT and CDR2 is YYREEE (reference sequence). This CDR3 is 15 amino acids long. V was clipped by 4 bases and J by 3 bases, with 17 bases between them. Here the CDR3 reads CASSPGVYDFYEQYF. The CDR3 DNA follows: TGTGCCAGCAGCCCCGGAGTTTACGATTTCTACGAGCAGTACTTC.

At least ten counts were recorded for this clonotype. V usage is TRBV6-2 or TRBV6-3 and J usage is TRBJ2-5; tentatively, D is TRBD2 (5 bases). V lost 6 bases, J lost 3 bases, and 26 bases lay in between. CDR3 size: 18 residues. The germline CDR1 and CDR2 sequences are MNHEY and SVGEGT. The CDR3 DNA follows: TGTGCCAGCAGAGGAGCCCAGATAGGCTCGGAGGCGGAAGAGACCCAGTACTTC. This translates into CASRGAQIGSEAEETQYF.

V usage is TRBV13 and J usage is TRBJ1-6; D not resolved. From germline, CDR1 is PRHDT and CDR2 FYEKMQ (reference sequence). Trimming shortened V by 1 base and J by 9 bases, and 13 bases separated the two germline ends. This CDR3 has 15 amino acids. CDR3 residues: CASSLATISFSPLHF. CDR3 nucleotide sequence: TGTGCCAGCAGCTTAGCAACAATTTCCTTTTCACCCCTCCACTTT.

This clonotype has ten or more counts. The CDR3 nucleotides are TGTGCCAGCAGTATGACAGGTAATCAGCCCCAGCATTTT. It encodes CASSMTGNQPQHF. The rearrangement uses TRBV6-5 and TRBJ1-5, with D maybe TRBD1 (6 bases). Trimming stripped 5 bases from V and 4 bases from J, with 9 bases between. CDR1 is MNHEY, CDR2 SVGAGI, per germline. The CDR3 spans 13 residues.

On this clonotype itself: The CDR3 does not end in the conserved phenylalanine or tryptophan, so this is likely a read error. No DNA is shown, since the ends of the CDR3 on it are uncertain; the CDR3 is the one TCRdb lists. The chain carries TRBV20-1 and TRBJ1-5; the D segment call TRBD1 is taken from the table without a DNA check. 13 amino acids form the CDR3, both terminal residues included. Germline V lookup: CDR1 DFQATT, CDR2 SNEGSKA (reference sequence). CDR3 region: CSAREQGYQPQKV.

This clonotype was counted ten times or more. This rearrangement joins TRBV5-1 to TRBJ2-1, with D perhaps TRBD2 (7 bases). The CDR3 sequence is 15 residues long. The germline V gene encodes CDR1 SGHRS and CDR2 YFSETQ. Trimming stripped 0 bases from V and 9 bases from J, with 16 bases between. CDR3 in DNA: TGCGCCAGCAGCTTGGAGCAGCTTCGGGGGGCTGAGCAGTTCTTC. It translates to CASSLEQLRGAEQFF.

This clonotype was detected a few times. This chain joins TRBV2 and TRBJ1-5; TRBD1 is a possible D gene (6 bases). Germline CDR1 SNHLY, CDR2 FYNNEI. V lost 5 bases and J 6 bases, leaving 20 bases between the germline ends. The CDR3 extends over 16 amino acids. The CDR3 reads CASSPFHGGRGQPQHF. Written as DNA, the CDR3 is TGTGCCAGCAGTCCTTTCCATGGGGGGCGCGGTCAGCCCCAGCATTTT.

This clonotype has ten or more counts. The chain combines TRBV18 with TRBJ1-5, with D hard to call. The length of the CDR3 is 14 residues. Trimming took off 6 bases at V and 4 bases at J, with 13 bases between the two ends. Germline V gene lookup returns CDR1 KGHSH and CDR2 LQKENI. The chain's CDR3 is CASSSTAPNQPQHF. CDR3 in DNA: TGTGCCAGCTCTTCTACGGCCCCAAATCAGCCCCAGCATTTT.

On this clonotype itself: With a much larger clone just one base away, this may be a read error. The chain combines TRBV12-3 or TRBV12-4 with TRBJ1-1; D gene unclear. The V gene lost 4 bases and the J gene lost 6 bases, with 9 bases spanning the gap. CDR3 length: 12 residues. In nucleotides, the CDR3 is TGTGCCAGCAGTTGCTCCGTGGCTGAAGCTTTCTTT. It yields the protein CASSCSVAEAFF.

This clonotype showed up just a few times. The chain employs TRBV20-1 and TRBJ1-2; maybe TRBD1 (6 bases). This CDR3 is built from 13 residues. Germline V lookup: CDR1 DFQATT, CDR2 SNEGSKA (reference sequence). The V gene lost 1 base and the J gene lost 4 bases, with 10 bases spanning the gap. This CDR3 reads CSARVDRIYGYTF. The CDR3 DNA reads TGCAGTGCTAGAGTCGACAGGATCTATGGCTACACCTTC.

Many counts were recorded for this clonotype. The genes are TRBV20-1 and TRBJ2-5; either TRBD1 or TRBD2 may fit D (5 bases each). Looked up from germline, CDR1 is DFQATT and CDR2 is SNEGSKA (reference sequence). Trimming pared 1 base from V and 2 bases from J, leaving 11 bases between. This CDR3 contains 14 residues. CDR3 sequence reads: CSARGGTSQETQYF. The CDR3 coding sequence is TGCAGTGCTAGAGGGGGGACCTCTCAAGAGACCCAGTACTTC.